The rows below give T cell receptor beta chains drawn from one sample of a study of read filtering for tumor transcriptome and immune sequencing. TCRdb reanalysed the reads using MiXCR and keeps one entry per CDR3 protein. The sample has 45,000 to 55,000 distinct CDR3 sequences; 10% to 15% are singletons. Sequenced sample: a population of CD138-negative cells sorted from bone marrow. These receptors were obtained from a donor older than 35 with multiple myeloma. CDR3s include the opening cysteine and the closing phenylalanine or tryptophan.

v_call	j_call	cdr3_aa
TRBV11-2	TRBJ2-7	CASSLDRSSGSRQYF
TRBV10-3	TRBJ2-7	CAISEPGTGNYEQYF
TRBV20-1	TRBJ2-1	CSASTSQSGNEQFF
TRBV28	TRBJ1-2	CASSRLASRFYGYTF
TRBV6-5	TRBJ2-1	CASSYSGTSGAGDNEQFF
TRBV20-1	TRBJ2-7	CSAQGLLGYEQYF
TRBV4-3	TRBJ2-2	CASSQSITNTGELFF
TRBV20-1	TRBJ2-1	CSARRGTDYNEQFF
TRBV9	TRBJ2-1	CASSSSPGILGYEQFF
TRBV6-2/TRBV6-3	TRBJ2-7	CASSSGTGLAYEQYF
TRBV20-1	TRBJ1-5	CSAGPRPGNQPQHF
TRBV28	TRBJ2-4	CASRPGQMDIQYF
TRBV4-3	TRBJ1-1	CASSREGTQAFF
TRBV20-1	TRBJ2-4	CSAEAGLGTLAKNIQYF
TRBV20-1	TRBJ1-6	CSARTGGLDSPLHF
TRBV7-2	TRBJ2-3	CASSPQGAGGPDTQYF
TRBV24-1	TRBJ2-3	CATSERLSTDTQYF
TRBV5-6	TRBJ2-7	CASSFRRIDSYEQYF
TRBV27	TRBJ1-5	CASSPGDRVVQPQHF
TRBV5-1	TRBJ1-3	CASSLEGRNTIYF
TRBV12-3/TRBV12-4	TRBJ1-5	CASSPVGGNQPQHF
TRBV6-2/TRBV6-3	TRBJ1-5	CASSFRQGSSSNQPQHF
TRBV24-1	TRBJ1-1	CATSDFRGLEAFF
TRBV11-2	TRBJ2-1	CASSLRTSGLIGNEQFF
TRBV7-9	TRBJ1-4	CASSLGNEKLFF
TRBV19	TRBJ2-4	CASSILLTGIQYF
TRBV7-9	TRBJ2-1	CASSFAGGMNEQFF
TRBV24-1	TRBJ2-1	CATSNTDRANNEQFF
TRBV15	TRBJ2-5	CATSSGLATGETQYF
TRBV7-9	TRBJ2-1	CASSIGTAQYNEQFF
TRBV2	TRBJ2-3	CASSEPRSGTDTQYF
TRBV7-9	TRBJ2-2	CASSSTSGSNTGELFF
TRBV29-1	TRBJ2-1	CTYEAGGVSYNEQFF
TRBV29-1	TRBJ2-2	CSGGDRGFTGELFF
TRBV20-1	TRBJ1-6	CSASGTDNSPLHF
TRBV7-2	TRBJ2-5	CASSSGLAGVQETQYF
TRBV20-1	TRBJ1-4	CSAPDRINEKRFF
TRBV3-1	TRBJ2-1	CASSQEVFGEQFF
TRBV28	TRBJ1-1	CASTSGPNTEAFF
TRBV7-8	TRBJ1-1	CASSQGQSNTEAFF
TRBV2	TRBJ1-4	CASSATGNGNEKLFF
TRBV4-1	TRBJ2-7	CASSQVGPPYEQYF
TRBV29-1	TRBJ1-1	CSVPLPGFGEAFF
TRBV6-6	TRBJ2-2	CASSYSGTGSTGELFF
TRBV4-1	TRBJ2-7	CASSQGTRAYEQYF